This TCR beta chain appears in the sequencing data of a study of OX40 agonist ivuxolimab in advanced cancers. Looking at the study overall: Earlier anti-PD-1, anti-PD-L1 or anti-CTLA-4 therapy was permitted; roughly 42% had received some. One hepatocellular carcinoma and two cutaneous melanoma patients partially responded. Study-wide findings and caveats: Relative to CD4+ cells, CD8+ T cells on average had more expanded clones.

Produced via immunoSEQ multiplex PCR; TCRdb's table is partial and in-frame only. The sample includes roughly 82,000 clones, roughly 85% of them seen just once. Deletions cut 7 bases from V and 6 bases from J, with 13 bases between. The germline V gene encodes CDR1 ENHRY and CDR2 SYGVKD. This CDR3 comprises 13 residues. Of note for this clone: Its antigen is currently unknown.

Drawing of blood for sampling happened at baseline, at cycle 4 day 1, and at cycle 7 day 1. This receptor was obtained from an adult with an advanced solid tumor such as melanoma, head and neck, liver or kidney cancer. The chain recombines TRBV10-3 with TRBJ2-1, with a weak D call TRBD1 (6 bases). The sequencing used CD4+ or CD8+ T cells sorted from blood, collected in a trial of the OX40 agonist ivuxolimab. DNA of the CDR3: TGTGCCATCAACCAACAGGGCCTCAATGAGCAGTTCTTC. It codes for CAINQQGLNEQFF.